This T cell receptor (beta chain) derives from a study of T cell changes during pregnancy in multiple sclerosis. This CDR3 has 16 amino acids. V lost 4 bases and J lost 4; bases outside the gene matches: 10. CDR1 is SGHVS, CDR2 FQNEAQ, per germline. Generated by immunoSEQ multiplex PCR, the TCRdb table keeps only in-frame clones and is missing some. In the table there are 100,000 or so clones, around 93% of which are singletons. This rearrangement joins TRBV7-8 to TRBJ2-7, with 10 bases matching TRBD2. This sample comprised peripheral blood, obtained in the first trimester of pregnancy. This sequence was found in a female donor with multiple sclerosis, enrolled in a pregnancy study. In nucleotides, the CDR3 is TGTGCCAGCAGCTCCAGGCTAGCGGGGGCTCTATACGAGCAGTACTTC. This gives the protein CASSSRLAGALYEQYF.